This TCR beta chain is from a study of Graves' ophthalmopathy and Graves' hyperthyroidism. Study-wide findings and caveats: Separation of ophthalmopathy from stable hyperthyroidism was achieved by a 13-signature model, at about 91% sensitivity and 70% to 82% specificity.

This CDR3 has 14 amino acids. V lost 8 bases to trimming and J lost 3 bases, with 11 bases between them. Germline CDR1 SEHNR, CDR2 FQNEAQ (reference sequence). The authors amplified TCR beta CDR3 regions from RNA transcripts. An initial RT-PCR round employing HTBI primers preceded a second-round multiplex PCR. TCRdb fed the multiplex PCR reads into MiXCR, producing one record per CDR3 protein. Seen here are 400,000 to 450,000 distinct CDR3 sequences, around 20% observed once, and the top ten hold approximately 3%. Hyperthyroidism showing no ophthalmopathy within 18 months of follow-up was stable. The authors isolated PBMCs from around 9.8 ml of fresh peripheral blood. This clonotype was counted many times. Its target is not known.

This receptor was obtained from a woman under 30 with stable Graves' hyperthyroidism. The V gene is TRBV7-9, the J gene TRBJ1-6; a possible D gene is TRBD1 (6 bases). The specimen was peripheral blood. The CDR3 loop is CASGQGFYNSPLHF. The CDR3 nucleotides read TGTGCCAGCGGCCAGGGGTTCTATAATTCACCCCTCCACTTT.